The clone carrying this TCR beta chain was seen ten or more times. Amplification yielded TCR beta CDR3 regions, with RNA transcripts as the source. The TCR CDR3 first-round RT-PCR relied on the HTBI primer set. TCRdb re-analysed the multiplex PCR reads in MiXCR, keeping a single row per CDR3 protein. This table has about 280,000 distinct CDR3 sequences, 25% appearing once. This entry is derived from a study of T cells in Graves' hyperthyroidism and ophthalmopathy. The V gene end was trimmed by 5 bases and the J gene end by 5 bases; junction bases not matched to a gene: 11. Germline loops: CDR1 SGHAT, CDR2 FQNNGV. The length of the CDR3 is 15 residues.

Sequenced sample: blood. The chain carries TRBV11-2 and TRBJ2-5; TRBD1 agrees at 7 bases. The receptor comes from a middle-aged man with Graves' hyperthyroidism that later progressed to Graves' ophthalmopathy. The CDR3 bases are TGTGCCAGCAGCCCCGGGACAGAGGCTGGGGAGACCCAGTACTTC. Its translation: CASSPGTEAGETQYF.